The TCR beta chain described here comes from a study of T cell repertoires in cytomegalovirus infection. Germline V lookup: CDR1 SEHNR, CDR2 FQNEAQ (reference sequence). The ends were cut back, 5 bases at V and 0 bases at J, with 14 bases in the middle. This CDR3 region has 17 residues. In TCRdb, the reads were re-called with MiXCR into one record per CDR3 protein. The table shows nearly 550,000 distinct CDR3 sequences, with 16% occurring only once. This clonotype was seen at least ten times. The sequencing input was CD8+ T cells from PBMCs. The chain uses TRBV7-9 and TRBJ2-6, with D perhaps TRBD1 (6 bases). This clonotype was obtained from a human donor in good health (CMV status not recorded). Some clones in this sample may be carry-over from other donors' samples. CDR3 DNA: TGTGCCAGCAGCCTATACAGGGACAACTCTGGGGCCAACGTCCTGACTTTC. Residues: CASSLYRDNSGANVLTF. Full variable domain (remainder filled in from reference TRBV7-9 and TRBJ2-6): DTGVSQNPRHKITKRGQNVTFRCDPISEHNRLYWYRQTLGQGPEFLTYFQNEAQLEKSRLLSDRFSAERPKGSFSTLEIQRTEQGDSAMYLCASSLYRDNSGANVLTFGAGSRLTVL.